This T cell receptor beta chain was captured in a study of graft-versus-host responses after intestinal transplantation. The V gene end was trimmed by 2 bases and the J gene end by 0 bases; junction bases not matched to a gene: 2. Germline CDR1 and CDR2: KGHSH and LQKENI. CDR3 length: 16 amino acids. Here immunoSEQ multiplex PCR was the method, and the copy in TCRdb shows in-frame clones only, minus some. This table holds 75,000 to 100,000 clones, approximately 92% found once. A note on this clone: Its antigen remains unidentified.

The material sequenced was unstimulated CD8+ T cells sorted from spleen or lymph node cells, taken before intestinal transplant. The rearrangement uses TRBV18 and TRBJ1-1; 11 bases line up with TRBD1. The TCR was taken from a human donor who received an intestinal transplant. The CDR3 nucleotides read TGTGCCAGCTCACCAGGACAGGGGGCGCTGAACACTGAAGCTTTCTTT. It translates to CASSPGQGALNTEAFF. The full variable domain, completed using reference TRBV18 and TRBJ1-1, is NAGVMQNPRHLVRRRGQEARLRCSPMKGHSHVYWYRQLPEEGLKFMVYLQKENIIDESGMPKERFSAEFPKEGPSILRIQQVVRGDSAAYFCASSPGQGALNTEAFFGQGTRLTVV.